This entry concerns a single T cell receptor beta chain. As yet, its antigen is unknown. The data stem from a study of beta chain features in type 1 diabetes. Turning to the study itself: Researchers looked at roughly 100,000,000 sorted cells across all samples. Study-wide points: Within patients, naive, central memory and Treg TCRB repertoires seemed more similar than within healthy donors. People with Type 1 diabetes carried modestly yet significantly shorter TCRB CDR3s in all four CD4+ subsets.

Each donor gave one heparinised blood draw averaging around 120 mL. Expressed TCRB transcripts were sequenced, since all the RNA that had been isolated was reverse transcribed. Method: immunoSEQ multiplex PCR; TCRdb's copy keeps in-frame clones and lacks some. The table records around 310,000 clones, less than 15% of them present only once. The sequence derives from a woman younger than 35 with type 1 diabetes. Input material: naive CD4+ T cells from blood.

CDR3 nucleotides: TGTGCCAGCTCACCACTCGCAGACACAGATACGCAGTATTTT. The encoded protein is CASSPLADTDTQYF. The rearrangement uses TRBV18 and TRBJ2-3; D is uncertain. This CDR3 is built from 14 residues. V was cut by 1 base and J by 2 bases, with 7 bases left in between. Germline CDR1 and CDR2: KGHSH and LQKENI.